This T cell receptor (beta chain) was captured in a study of CD8 T cells in Susac syndrome. Study overall: Patients with Susac syndrome were therapy-naive, treated with corticosteroids, or treated with intravenous immunoglobulin alone when blood was collected.

Through negative isolation, CD4+ and CD8+ T cells were obtained, while TEMRA cells were enriched using FACS. Findings and caveats of the study: The CD4+ T cell repertoires in Susac syndrome were not clonally expanded.

Of note for this clonotype: Its antigen is unidentified.

From germline, CDR1 is SQVTM and CDR2 ANQGSEA. Trimming removed 0 bases at V and 0 bases at J, with 13 bases between. The CDR3 length is 16 residues. RNA, at about 0.45 to 1 ug, was reverse transcribed with random hexamers. By means of immunoSEQ multiplex PCR, TCR beta CDR3 spanning 54 Vbeta and 13 Jbeta underwent amplification. TCRdb itself ran the immunoSEQ multiplex PCR reads through MiXCR, one entry per CDR3 protein. Altogether under 150,000 distinct CDR3 sequences are present, over 90% being singletons, with the ten largest covering more than 0.14%. The receptor's source is a human donor with Susac syndrome. Sequencing was done on a sample of CD4+ T cells from PBMCs. This sequence joins TRBV29-1 and TRBJ2-3; tentative D call: TRBD2 (5 bases). Written as DNA, the CDR3 is TGCAGCGTTGAAGATCGGTGGACTTATAGCACAGATACGCAGTATTTT. Encoded protein: CSVEDRWTYSTDTQYF.